The entry below gives a single T cell receptor beta chain sequence along with its context. What it recognizes is unknown. This sample is part of a study of T cells in Graves' hyperthyroidism and ophthalmopathy. Study-wide results and limits: Ophthalmopathy prediction by the model preceded onset by a median approximately 6.9 months.

The CDR3 spans 14 residues. Germline-derived CDR1 and CDR2 are LNHNV and YYDKDF (reference sequence). Between the trimmed V and J ends, which lost 5 bases and 6 bases, there was a span of 16 bases. Inclusion characteristics of ophthalmopathy patients comprised a Clinical Activity Score of at least 3, a NOSPECS grade of at least 4, and duration under 3 months. It was RNA transcripts that yielded the amplified TCR beta CDR3 regions. Primed by the HTBI set, a first-round RT-PCR was run on the TCR CDR3. TCRdb reanalysed the multiplex PCR reads using MiXCR and keeps one entry per CDR3 protein. The sample consists of around 540,000 distinct CDR3 sequences, roughly a sixth of them appearing once.

The sample taken for sequencing was blood. V usage is TRBV15 and J usage is TRBJ1-2, with a weak D call TRBD1 (6 bases). This clonotype was sampled from a woman aged 25 to 39 with Graves' ophthalmopathy. CDR3 coding DNA: TGTGCCACCAGCGTTCAGGGGCCCTTTGATGGCTACACCTTC. Translation gives CATSVQGPFDGYTF.